This TCR beta chain appears in the sequencing data of a study of read filtering for tumor transcriptome and immune sequencing. Study background: Among patients, some 17 were male and approximately 15 female, aged about 45 to 85 (mean approximately 71). Whole-transcriptome libraries were prepared after DNase treatment. General study points: Approximately 82% of IR-seq clonotypes had a single read, yet these held about 3.4% of reads. Sorted CD138-negative bone marrow cells were not purified T cells.

As for this clonotype: Its antigen is undetermined. The junction shows a germline mismatch at one end, possibly a read error.

The library was built from roughly 400 ng RNA with molecular barcoded adaptors for alpha/delta and beta/gamma chains. TCRdb ran MiXCR on the reads and lists one entry per CDR3 protein. Counted here are under 50,000 distinct CDR3 sequences, roughly an eighth occurring once; the ten biggest clones make up 25% to 30%. This TCR was sampled from a donor at least 40 years old with multiple myeloma. Input material: a population of CD138-negative cells sorted from bone marrow.

CDR3 in DNA: TGCGCCAGCAGCTTGCCACAGCCGACCTACGATGAGCAGTTCTTC. Its protein product is CASSLPQPTYDEQFF. The rearrangement links TRBV5-1 to TRBJ2-1; D unclear. Looked up from germline, CDR1 is SGHRS and CDR2 is YFSETQ. There are 15 residues in the CDR3.